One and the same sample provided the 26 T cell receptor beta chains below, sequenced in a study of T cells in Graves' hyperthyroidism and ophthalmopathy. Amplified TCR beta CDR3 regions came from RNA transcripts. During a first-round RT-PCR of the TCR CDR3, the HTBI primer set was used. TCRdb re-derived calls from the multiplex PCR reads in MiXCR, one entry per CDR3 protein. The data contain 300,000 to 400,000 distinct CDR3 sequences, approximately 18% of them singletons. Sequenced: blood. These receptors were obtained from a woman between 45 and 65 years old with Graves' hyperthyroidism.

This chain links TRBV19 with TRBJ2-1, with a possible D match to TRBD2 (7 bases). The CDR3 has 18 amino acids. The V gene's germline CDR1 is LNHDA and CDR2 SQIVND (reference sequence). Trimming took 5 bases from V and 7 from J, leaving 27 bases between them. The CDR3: CASSRGDDGSSRGNEQFF. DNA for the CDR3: TGTGCCAGTAGTCGGGGGGACGACGGGAGTTCGAGGGGGAATGAGCAGTTCTTC.

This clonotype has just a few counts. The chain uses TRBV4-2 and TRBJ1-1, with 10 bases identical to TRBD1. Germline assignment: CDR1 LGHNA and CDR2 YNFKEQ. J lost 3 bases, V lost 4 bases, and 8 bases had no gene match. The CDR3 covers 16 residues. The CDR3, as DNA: TGTGCCAGCAGCCCACCCCGAGGGACAGGGGACACTGAAGCTTTCTTT. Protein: CASSPPRGTGDTEAFF.

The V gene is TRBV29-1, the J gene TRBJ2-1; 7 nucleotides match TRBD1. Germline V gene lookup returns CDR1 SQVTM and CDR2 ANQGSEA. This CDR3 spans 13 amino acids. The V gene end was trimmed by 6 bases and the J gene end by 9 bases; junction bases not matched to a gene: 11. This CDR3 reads CSVRSTGEAEQFF. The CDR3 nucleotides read TGCAGCGTCAGGTCCACAGGGGAAGCTGAGCAGTTCTTC.

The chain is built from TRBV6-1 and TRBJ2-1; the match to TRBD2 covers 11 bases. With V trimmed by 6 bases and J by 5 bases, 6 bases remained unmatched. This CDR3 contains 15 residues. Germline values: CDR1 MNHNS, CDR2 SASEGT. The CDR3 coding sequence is TGTGCCAGCAGCGGTGGACTAGCGGGCAACAATGAGCAGTTCTTC. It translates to CASSGGLAGNNEQFF.

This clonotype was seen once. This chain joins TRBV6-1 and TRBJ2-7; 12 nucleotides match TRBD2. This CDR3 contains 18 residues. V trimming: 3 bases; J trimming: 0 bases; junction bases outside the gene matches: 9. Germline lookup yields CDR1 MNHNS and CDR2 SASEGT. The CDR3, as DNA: TGTGCCAGCAGTGACTTTTTTAGGACTAGCGGGGTCTCCTACGAGCAGTACGTC. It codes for CASSDFFRTSGVSYEQYV.

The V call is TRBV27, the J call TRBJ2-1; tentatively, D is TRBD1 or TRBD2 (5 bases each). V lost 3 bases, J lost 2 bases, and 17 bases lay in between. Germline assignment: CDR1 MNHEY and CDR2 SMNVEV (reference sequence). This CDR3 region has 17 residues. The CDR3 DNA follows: TGTGCCAGCAGTTTGGAGAGGGGCAGAAATACCTACAATGAGCAGTTCTTC. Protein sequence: CASSLERGRNTYNEQFF.

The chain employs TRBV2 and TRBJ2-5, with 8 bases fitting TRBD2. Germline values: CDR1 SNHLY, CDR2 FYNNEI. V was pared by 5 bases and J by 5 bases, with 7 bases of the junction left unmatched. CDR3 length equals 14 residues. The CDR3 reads CASSPGLVLETQYF. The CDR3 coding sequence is TGTGCCAGCAGTCCGGGACTAGTACTTGAGACCCAGTACTTC.

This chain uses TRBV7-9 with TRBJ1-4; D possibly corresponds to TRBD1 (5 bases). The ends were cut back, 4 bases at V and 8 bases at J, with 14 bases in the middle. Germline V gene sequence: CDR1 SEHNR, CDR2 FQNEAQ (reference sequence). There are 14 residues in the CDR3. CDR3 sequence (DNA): TGTGCCAGCAGCTCCGGGACCATAGGGGAAAAACTGTTTTTT. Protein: CASSSGTIGEKLFF.

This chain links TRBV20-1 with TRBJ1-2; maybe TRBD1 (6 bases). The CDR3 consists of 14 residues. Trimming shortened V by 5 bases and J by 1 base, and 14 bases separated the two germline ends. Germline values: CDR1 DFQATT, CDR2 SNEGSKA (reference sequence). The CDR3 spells CSADRTGINYGYTF. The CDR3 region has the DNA TGCAGTGCTGACAGGACGGGGATTAACTATGGCTACACCTTC.

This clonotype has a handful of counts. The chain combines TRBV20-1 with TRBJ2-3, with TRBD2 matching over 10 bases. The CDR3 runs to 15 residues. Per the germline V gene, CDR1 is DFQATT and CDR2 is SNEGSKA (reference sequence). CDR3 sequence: CSVEPQREGPDTQYF. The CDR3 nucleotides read TGCAGCGTTGAGCCCCAGCGGGAGGGCCCAGATACGCAGTATTTT.

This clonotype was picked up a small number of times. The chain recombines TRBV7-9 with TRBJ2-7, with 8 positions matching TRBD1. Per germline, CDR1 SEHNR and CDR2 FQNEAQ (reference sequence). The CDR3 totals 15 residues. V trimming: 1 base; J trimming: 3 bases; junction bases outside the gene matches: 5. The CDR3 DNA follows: TGTGCCAGCAGCTTAGGACCGACAGGGGACTACGAGCAGTACGTC. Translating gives CASSLGPTGDYEQYV.

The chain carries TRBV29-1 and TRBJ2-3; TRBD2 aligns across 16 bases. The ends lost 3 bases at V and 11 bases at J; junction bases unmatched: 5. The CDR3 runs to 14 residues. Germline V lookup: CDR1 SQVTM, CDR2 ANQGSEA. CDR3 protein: CSVEVGTSGRGQYF. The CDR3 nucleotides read TGCAGCGTTGAGGTCGGGACTAGCGGGAGGGGGCAGTATTTT.

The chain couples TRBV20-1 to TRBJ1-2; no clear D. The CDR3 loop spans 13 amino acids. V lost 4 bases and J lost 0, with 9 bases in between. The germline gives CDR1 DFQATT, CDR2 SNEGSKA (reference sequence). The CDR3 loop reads CSANDRTNYGYTF. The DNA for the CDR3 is TGCAGTGCTAATGACCGAACTAACTATGGCTACACCTTC.

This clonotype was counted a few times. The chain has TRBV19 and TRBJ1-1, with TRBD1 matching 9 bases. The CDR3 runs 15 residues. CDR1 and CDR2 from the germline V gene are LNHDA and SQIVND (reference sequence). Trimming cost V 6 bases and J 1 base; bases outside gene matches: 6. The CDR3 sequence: CASRGWDRENTEAFF. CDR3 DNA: TGTGCCAGTAGGGGATGGGACAGGGAGAACACTGAAGCTTTCTTT.

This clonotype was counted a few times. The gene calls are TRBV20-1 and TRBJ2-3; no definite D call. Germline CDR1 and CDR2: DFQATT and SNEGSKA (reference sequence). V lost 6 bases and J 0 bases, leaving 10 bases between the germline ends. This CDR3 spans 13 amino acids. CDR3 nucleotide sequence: TGCAGTGCGAAAGAGGACAGCACAGATACGCAGTATTTT. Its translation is CSAKEDSTDTQYF.

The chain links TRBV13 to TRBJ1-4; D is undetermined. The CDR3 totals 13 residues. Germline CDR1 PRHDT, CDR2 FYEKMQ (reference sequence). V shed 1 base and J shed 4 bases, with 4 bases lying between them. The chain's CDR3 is CASSLEGNEKLFF. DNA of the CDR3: TGTGCCAGCAGCTTAGAGGGTAATGAAAAACTGTTTTTT.

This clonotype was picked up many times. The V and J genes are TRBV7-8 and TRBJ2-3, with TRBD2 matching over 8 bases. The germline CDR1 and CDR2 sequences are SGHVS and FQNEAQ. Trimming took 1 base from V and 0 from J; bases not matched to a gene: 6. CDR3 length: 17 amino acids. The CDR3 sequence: CASSLVAGGISTDTQYF. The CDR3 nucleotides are TGTGCCAGCAGCTTAGTTGCGGGGGGAATTAGCACAGATACGCAGTATTTT.

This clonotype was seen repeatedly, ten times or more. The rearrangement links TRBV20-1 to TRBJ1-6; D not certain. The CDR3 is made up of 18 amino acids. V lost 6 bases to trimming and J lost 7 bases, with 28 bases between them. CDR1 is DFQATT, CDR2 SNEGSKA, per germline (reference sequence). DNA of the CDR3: TGCAGTGCACTCAAGTCCCTTCCAGATGCGGCTGGAAATTCACCCCTCCACTTT. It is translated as CSALKSLPDAAGNSPLHF.

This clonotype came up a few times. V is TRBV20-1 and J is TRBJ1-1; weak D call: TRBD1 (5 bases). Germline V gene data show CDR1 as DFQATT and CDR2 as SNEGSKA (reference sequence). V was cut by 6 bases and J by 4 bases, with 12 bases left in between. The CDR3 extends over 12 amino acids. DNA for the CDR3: TGCAGTGCCGTCAGGGTTTTCACTGAAGCTTTCTTT. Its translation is CSAVRVFTEAFF.

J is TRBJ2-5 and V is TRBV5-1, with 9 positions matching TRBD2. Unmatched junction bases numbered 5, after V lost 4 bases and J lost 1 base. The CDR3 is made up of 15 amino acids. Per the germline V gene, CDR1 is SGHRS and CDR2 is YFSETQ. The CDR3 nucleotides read TGCGCCAGCAGCACATCGACTAGCGGCCAAGAGACCCAGTACTTC. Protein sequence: CASSTSTSGQETQYF.

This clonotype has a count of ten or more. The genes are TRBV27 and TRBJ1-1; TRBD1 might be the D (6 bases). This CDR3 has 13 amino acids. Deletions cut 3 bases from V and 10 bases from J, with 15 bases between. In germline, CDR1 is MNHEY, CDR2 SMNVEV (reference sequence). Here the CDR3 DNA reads TGTGCCAGCAGTTTCAACAGGGAGTCGGTAGCTTTCTTT. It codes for CASSFNRESVAFF.

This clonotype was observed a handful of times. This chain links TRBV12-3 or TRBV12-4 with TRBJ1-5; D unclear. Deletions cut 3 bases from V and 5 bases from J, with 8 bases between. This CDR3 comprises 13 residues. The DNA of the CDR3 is TGTGCCAGCAGTTTTAGAAGGGATCAGCCCCAGCATTTT. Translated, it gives CASSFRRDQPQHF.

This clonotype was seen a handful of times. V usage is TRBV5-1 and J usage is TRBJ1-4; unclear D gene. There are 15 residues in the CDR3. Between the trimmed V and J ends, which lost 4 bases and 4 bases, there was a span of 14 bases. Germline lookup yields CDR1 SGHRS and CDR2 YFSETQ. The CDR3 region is CASSRSGINNEKLFF. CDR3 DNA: TGCGCCAGCAGCCGTTCCGGGATTAATAATGAAAAACTGTTTTTT.

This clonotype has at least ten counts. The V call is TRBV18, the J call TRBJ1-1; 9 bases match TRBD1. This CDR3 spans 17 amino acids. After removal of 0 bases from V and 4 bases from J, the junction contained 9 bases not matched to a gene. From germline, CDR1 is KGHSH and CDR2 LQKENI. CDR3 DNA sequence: TGTGCCAGCTCACCACCCGGGACAGGGTGGGGTGGCACTGAAGCTTTCTTT. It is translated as CASSPPGTGWGGTEAFF.

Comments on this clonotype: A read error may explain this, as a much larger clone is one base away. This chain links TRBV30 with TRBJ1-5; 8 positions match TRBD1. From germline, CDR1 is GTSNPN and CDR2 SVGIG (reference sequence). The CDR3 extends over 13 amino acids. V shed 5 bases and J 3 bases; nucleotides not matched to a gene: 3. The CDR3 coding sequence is TGTGCCTGGGAACAGGGGGTCAATCAGCCCCAGCATTTT. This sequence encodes CAWEQGVNQPQHF.

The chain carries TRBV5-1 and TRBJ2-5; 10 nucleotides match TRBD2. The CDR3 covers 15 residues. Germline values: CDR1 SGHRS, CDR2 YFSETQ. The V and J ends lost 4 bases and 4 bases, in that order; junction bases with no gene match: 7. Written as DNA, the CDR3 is TGCGCCAGCAGCCCTTGGGCTAGCGGGGGAGAGACCCAGTACTTC. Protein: CASSPWASGGETQYF.